The 12 T cell receptor beta chains listed next were all sequenced from one sample in a study of T cell responses to AZD1222 COVID-19 vaccine. The method was immunoSEQ multiplex PCR; TCRdb's version includes in-frame clones alone and lacks a portion of them. The table lists under 200,000 clones, about nine tenths of them singletons. Sequenced material: peripheral blood, taken on day 0 of AZD1222 vaccination. The receptors derive from an adult in good health.

V and J are TRBV5-1 and TRBJ2-1, with D unresolved. The germline V gene encodes CDR1 SGHRS and CDR2 YFSETQ. V dropped 0 bases and J dropped 7 bases, with 2 bases sitting between them. CDR3 size: 11 residues. The CDR3 spells CASSLGNEQFF. The CDR3 coding sequence is TGCGCCAGCAGCTTGGGGAATGAGCAGTTCTTC.

The rearrangement links TRBV27 to TRBJ2-3, with TRBD2 matching 10 bases. Germline CDR1 reads MNHEY; CDR2 reads SMNVEV (reference sequence). The CDR3 has 16 residues. V was pared by 8 bases and J by 0 bases, with 8 bases of the junction left unmatched. The CDR3 is CASASSGGFSTDTQYF. CDR3 coding DNA: TGTGCCAGCGCGTCTAGCGGGGGCTTTAGCACAGATACGCAGTATTTT.

The rearrangement joins TRBV4-3 to TRBJ2-2; 11 positions match TRBD2. Germline CDR1 and CDR2: LGHNA and YSLEER. V was clipped by 4 bases and J by 3 bases; unmatched bases: 4. The CDR3 contains 16 residues. This CDR3 reads CASSLGTSGYTGELFF. In DNA form, the CDR3 reads TGCGCCAGCAGCCTAGGGACTAGCGGATACACCGGGGAGCTGTTTTTT.

CDR3 nucleotide sequence: TGTGCCAGCAGCCCATCCGGCAGGGGCGAAACTGAAGCTTTCTTT. Translating it yields CASSPSGRGETEAFF. J is TRBJ1-1 and V is TRBV9; D perhaps matches TRBD1 (6 bases). CDR3 length: 15 amino acids. V was pared by 4 bases and J by 5 bases, with 18 bases between. Germline V lookup: CDR1 SGDLS, CDR2 YYNGEE.

This chain uses TRBV28 with TRBJ2-1, with D perhaps given as TRBD1 or TRBD2 (5 bases each). In germline, CDR1 is MDHEN, CDR2 SYDVKM. The V end lost 5 bases, the J end lost 13 bases, and 18 bases lay between the germline ends. CDR3 size: 13 residues. The CDR3 nucleotides are TGTGCCAGCAGTACCCCCCCCCTGGGACGACAGTTCTTC. Encoded protein: CASSTPPLGRQFF. The whole variable domain, remainder taken from reference TRBV28 and TRBJ2-1, is DVKVTQSSRYLVKRTGEKVFLECVQDMDHENMFWYRQDPGLGLRLIYFSYDVKMKEKGDIPEGYSVSREKKERFSLILESASTNQTSMYLCASSTPPLGRQFFGPGTRLTVL.

The chain employs TRBV4-1 and TRBJ1-5; tentative D call: TRBD1 (6 bases). The CDR3 sequence is 15 residues long. Germline V gene sequence: CDR1 MGHRA, CDR2 YSYEKL. With 6 bases removed from V and 2 bases from J, the gap between germline ends came to 14 bases. The CDR3 region has the DNA TGCGCCAGCAGTCAGGGGTCGGGGGGCAATCAGCCCCAGCATTTT. This codes for CASSQGSGGNQPQHF.

The chain links TRBV6-5 to TRBJ1-2; TRBD1 matches at 7 bases. CDR1 and CDR2 from the germline V gene are MNHEY and SVGAGI. With 3 bases clipped from V and 5 bases from J, the junction kept 3 bases outside the gene matches. The CDR3 spans 13 residues. CDR3 sequence (DNA): TGTGCCAGCAGTTATGGGACAGTTTATGGCTACACCTTC. Amino acids: CASSYGTVYGYTF.

The V gene is TRBV4-3, the J gene TRBJ2-6; unclear D gene. Germline V lookup: CDR1 LGHNA, CDR2 YSLEER. V was trimmed by 2 bases and J by 4 bases, leaving 6 bases between them. The CDR3 runs to 14 residues. DNA for the CDR3: TGCGCCAGCAGCCAAACTCTGGGGGCCAACGTCCTGACTTTC. Protein product: CASSQTLGANVLTF.

J is TRBJ1-1 and V is TRBV27; no clear D gene. Trimming stripped 2 bases from V and 2 bases from J, with 6 bases between. Germline V gene data show CDR1 as MNHEY and CDR2 as SMNVEV (reference sequence). The CDR3 consists of 13 residues. The CDR3 sequence is CASSLKGNTEAFF. The CDR3 region has the DNA TGTGCCAGCAGTTTAAAGGGCAACACTGAAGCTTTCTTT.

CDR3 residues: CASSEINRLAGGTSSYNEQFF. CDR3 nucleotide sequence: TGTGCCAGCAGTGAAATAAATAGACTAGCGGGGGGCACCAGCTCCTACAATGAGCAGTTCTTC. J is TRBJ2-1 and V is TRBV6-1; 13 positions match TRBD2. CDR3 size: 21 residues. Trimming removed 2 bases from V and 0 bases from J; junction bases left unmatched: 13. Germline CDR1 reads MNHNS; CDR2 reads SASEGT.

Only a few counts were recorded for this clone. DNA for the CDR3: TGTGCCACCAGCAGGGATTTAGGACATGGTCAGATCTATGGCTACACCTTC. It translates to CATSRDLGHGQIYGYTF. The chain joins TRBV15 to TRBJ1-2; D might be TRBD1 (5 bases). The V end lost 3 bases, the J end lost 4 bases, and 21 bases lay between the germline ends. Germline loops: CDR1 LNHNV, CDR2 YYDKDF (reference sequence). This CDR3 spans 17 amino acids.

The chain employs TRBV6-1 and TRBJ1-2; D may be TRBD1 (6 bases). The germline CDR1 and CDR2 sequences are MNHNS and SASEGT. This CDR3 contains 16 residues. The germline V and J ends were trimmed by 3 bases and 4 bases, with 18 bases remaining between them. The CDR3 protein is CASSDLGAQGGYGYTF. The DNA of the CDR3 is TGTGCCAGCAGTGACTTGGGCGCACAGGGAGGCTATGGCTACACCTTC.